Following are 27 T cell receptor beta chains from one sample sequenced in a study of T cells in localized non-small cell lung cancer. Sequencing used immunoSEQ multiplex PCR; TCRdb keeps in-frame clones, though not all of them. This table holds 26,000 or so clones, about nine tenths found once. The material sequenced was peripheral blood, taken before any cancer treatment. The source of these receptors is a male donor older than 55 with stage I lung adenocarcinoma.

This rearrangement joins TRBV6-1 to TRBJ1-2; the match to TRBD1 covers 10 bases. Trimming cost V 4 bases and J 4 bases; bases outside gene matches: 3. Germline V gene sequence: CDR1 MNHNS, CDR2 SASEGT. The CDR3 has 14 residues. CDR3: CASSAGQGIYGYTF. Here the CDR3 DNA reads TGTGCCAGCAGTGCGGGACAGGGGATCTATGGCTACACCTTC.

The chain uses TRBV28 and TRBJ2-2; the match to TRBD2 covers 9 bases. Germline V gene lookup returns CDR1 MDHEN and CDR2 SYDVKM. J lost 1 base, V lost 1 base, and 4 bases had no gene match. The length of the CDR3 is 17 residues. The CDR3 nucleotides are TGTGCCAGCAGTTTATCGGGACTAGCCCAGAACACCGGGGAGCTGTTTTTT. Translating it yields CASSLSGLAQNTGELFF. Combining the CDR3 with reference TRBV28 and TRBJ2-2 gives the whole variable domain DVKVTQSSRYLVKRTGEKVFLECVQDMDHENMFWYRQDPGLGLRLIYFSYDVKMKEKGDIPEGYSVSREKKERFSLILESASTNQTSMYLCASSLSGLAQNTGELFFGEGSRLTVL.

V is TRBV6-5 and J is TRBJ2-2; D is undetermined. Germline CDR1 and CDR2: MNHEY and SVGAGI. With 6 bases removed from V and 1 base from J, the gap between germline ends came to 15 bases. The CDR3 consists of 16 residues. Here the CDR3 reads CASSYGTLGNTGELFF. Here the CDR3 DNA reads TGTGCCAGCAGCTACGGAACCTTAGGGAACACCGGGGAGCTGTTTTTT.

J is TRBJ1-2 and V is TRBV30; TRBD1 might be the D (5 bases). The CDR3 is 14 residues long. The V end was cut by 3 bases, the J end by 8 bases, with 19 bases between. CDR1 and CDR2 (germline): GTSNPN, SVGIG (reference sequence). The CDR3 nucleotides read TGTGCCTGGAGGGAGCCCTTGGGGGATCGGGGCTACACCTTC. Amino acid sequence: CAWREPLGDRGYTF. Using reference TRBV30 and TRBJ1-2 for the parts outside the CDR3, the full variable domain is SQTIHQWPATLVQPVGSPLSLECTVEGTSNPNLYWYRQAAGRGLQLLFYSVGIGQISSEVPQNLSASRPQDRQFILSSKKLLLSDSGFYLCAWREPLGDRGYTFGSGTRLTVV.

Remarks on this clone: A junction boundary mismatches the germline segment, possibly from a read error. J is TRBJ1-1 and V is TRBV5-5, with D hard to call. CDR1 is SGHKS, CDR2 YYEKEE, per germline (reference sequence). The CDR3 length is 13 residues. The CDR3 loop is CASSLGVGDRVRF. CDR3 in DNA: TGTGCCAGCAGCTTGGGGGTAGGAGACCGAGTCAGGTTT.

This sequence joins TRBV5-4 and TRBJ1-2, with D uncertain. Germline V gene lookup returns CDR1 SGHNT and CDR2 YYREEE (reference sequence). Trimming shortened V by 0 bases and J by 7 bases, and 7 bases separated the two germline ends. The CDR3 spans 12 residues. CDR3 loop: CASSLDGGGYTF. The CDR3 DNA is TGTGCCAGCAGCTTGGACGGCGGTGGCTACACCTTC.

The chain employs TRBV4-2 and TRBJ2-5; D is possibly TRBD2 (6 bases). V dropped 2 bases and J dropped 2 bases, with 12 bases sitting between them. CDR1 is LGHNA and CDR2 is YNFKEQ in the germline V gene. The CDR3 sequence is 15 residues long. This CDR3 is CASSQSSREQETQYF. Written as DNA, the CDR3 is TGTGCCAGCAGCCAATCCTCCCGGGAGCAAGAGACCCAGTACTTC.

This rearrangement joins TRBV19 to TRBJ1-1; the D is unclear. CDR3 size: 14 residues. CDR1 and CDR2 (germline): LNHDA, SQIVND (reference sequence). V was cut by 5 bases and J by 4 bases, with 14 bases left in between. The CDR3 nucleotides read TGTGCCAGTAGTGAAAGGGAAGGGATCACTGAAGCTTTCTTT. As protein: CASSEREGITEAFF.

The chain combines TRBV5-1 with TRBJ1-1; D is undetermined. Per the germline V gene, CDR1 is SGHRS and CDR2 is YFSETQ. The CDR3 is 15 amino acids. V was cut by 4 bases and J by 0 bases, with 13 bases left in between. In DNA form, the CDR3 reads TGCGCCAGCAGCCGCCCCGGGAGCATGAACACTGAAGCTTTCTTT. It encodes CASSRPGSMNTEAFF.

V and J are TRBV28 and TRBJ2-5; D unresolved. V gave up 4 bases and J gave up 2 bases, with 11 bases separating them. The CDR3 runs to 14 residues. CDR1 is MDHEN and CDR2 is SYDVKM in the germline V gene. The CDR3 bases are TGTGCCAGCAGTTCGGACCAGATACAAGAGACCCAGTACTTC. The encoded protein is CASSSDQIQETQYF.

The V gene is TRBV7-2, the J gene TRBJ2-1; tentatively, D is TRBD2 (6 bases). With 5 bases removed from V and 4 bases from J, the gap between germline ends came to 15 bases. CDR1 is SGHTA and CDR2 is FQGNSA in the germline V gene. CDR3 length equals 15 residues. CDR3 sequence (DNA): TGTGCCAGCAGCCTAACGGGACTTTCTTACAATGAGCAGTTCTTC. Residues: CASSLTGLSYNEQFF.

The rearrangement uses TRBV18 and TRBJ2-7, with 10 bases aligning to TRBD2. This CDR3 spans 15 amino acids. V lost 3 bases and J lost 2; bases outside the gene matches: 4. The germline gives CDR1 KGHSH, CDR2 LQKENI. The CDR3 region is CASSPLAGGTYEQYF. The CDR3 region has the DNA TGTGCCAGCTCACCCTTAGCGGGGGGAACCTACGAGCAGTACTTC.

V is TRBV27 and J is TRBJ1-1; D remains unclear. There are 12 residues in the CDR3. Germline V CDR1 and CDR2: MNHEY, SMNVEV (reference sequence). The V gene lost 4 bases and the J gene lost 5 bases, with 8 bases spanning the gap. The CDR3 DNA reads as TGTGCCAGCAGTTCTTGGGAAACTGAAGCTTTCTTT. Translated, it gives CASSSWETEAFF.

The genes are TRBV18 and TRBJ2-5; no definite D call. Trimming removed 0 bases from V and 2 bases from J, with 10 bases in between. Germline-derived CDR1 and CDR2 are KGHSH and LQKENI. The CDR3 loop spans 15 amino acids. The chain's CDR3 is CASSPPLAEQETQYF. In DNA, the CDR3 is TGTGCCAGCTCACCACCTCTTGCGGAGCAAGAGACCCAGTACTTC.

The chain combines TRBV30 with TRBJ2-3, with TRBD2 as a possible D gene (5 bases). Per the germline V gene, CDR1 is GTSNPN and CDR2 is SVGIG (reference sequence). CDR3 length: 14 amino acids. Between the trimmed V and J ends, which lost 5 bases and 0 bases, there was a span of 12 bases. The CDR3 DNA follows: TGTGCCTGGGGGAGAACCCTCAGCACAGATACGCAGTATTTT. Encoded protein: CAWGRTLSTDTQYF. Together with reference TRBV30 and TRBJ2-3, the CDR3 gives the full variable domain: SQTIHQWPATLVQPVGSPLSLECTVEGTSNPNLYWYRQAAGRGLQLLFYSVGIGQISSEVPQNLSASRPQDRQFILSSKKLLLSDSGFYLCAWGRTLSTDTQYFGPGTRLTVL.

The V gene is TRBV11-2, the J gene TRBJ2-3; 9 bases agree with TRBD2. V was clipped by 1 base and J by 5 bases; unmatched bases: 7. From germline, CDR1 is SGHAT and CDR2 FQNNGV. The CDR3 sequence is 16 residues long. The CDR3 reads CASSLVGGGAGDTQYF. For the CDR3, the DNA is TGTGCCAGCAGCTTAGTCGGCGGGGGGGCCGGAGATACGCAGTATTTT. The full variable domain, in which reference TRBV11-2 and TRBJ2-3 provide the parts outside the CDR3, is EAGVAQSPRYKIIEKRQSVAFWCNPISGHATLYWYQQILGQGPKLLIQFQNNGVVDDSQLPKDRFSAERLKGVDSTLKIQPAKLEDSAVYLCASSLVGGGAGDTQYFGPGTRLTVL.

This clone appeared once. V gene TRBV2 combines with J gene TRBJ1-2; D is uncertain. V was shortened by 3 bases and J by 4 bases, with 9 bases between the two germline ends. The germline V gene has CDR1 SNHLY and CDR2 FYNNEI. The CDR3 has 13 amino acids. The CDR3 spells CASSDQGIYGYTF. CDR3 DNA: TGTGCCAGCAGTGACCAAGGGATCTATGGCTACACCTTC.

This chain links TRBV9 with TRBJ1-6; D is undetermined. This CDR3 is 14 amino acids long. Trimming shortened V by 0 bases and J by 8 bases, and 9 bases separated the two germline ends. CDR1 and CDR2 (germline): SGDLS, YYNGEE. This CDR3 reads CASSVGMGHSPLHF. The DNA for the CDR3 is TGTGCCAGCAGCGTAGGAATGGGTCATTCACCCCTCCACTTT.

This chain connects TRBV10-3 to TRBJ1-1, with D possibly matching TRBD1 (5 bases). CDR1 is ENHRY and CDR2 is SYGVKD in the germline V gene. With 7 bases removed from V and 1 base from J, the gap between germline ends came to 16 bases. This CDR3 is 15 amino acids long. CDR3: CAIMDAGRPNTEAFF. The DNA for the CDR3 is TGTGCCATCATGGACGCGGGACGGCCGAACACTGAAGCTTTCTTT.

J is TRBJ1-4 and V is TRBV5-1, with D possibly being TRBD1 (6 bases). CDR1 is SGHRS and CDR2 is YFSETQ in the germline V gene. The CDR3 extends over 14 amino acids. The V end lost 2 bases, the J end lost 6 bases, and 11 bases lay between the germline ends. The CDR3 sequence: CASSLGAGDEKLFF. The DNA of the CDR3 is TGCGCCAGCAGCTTAGGGGCAGGGGATGAAAAACTGTTTTTT.

The chain links TRBV13 to TRBJ1-6; 7 bases match TRBD1. Germline V CDR1 and CDR2: PRHDT, FYEKMQ (reference sequence). J gave up 5 bases and V 4 bases, and 8 bases lay outside the gene matches. The CDR3 consists of 16 residues. The CDR3 nucleotides are TGTGCCAGCAGCTCCTCCCCGGGACAGAATAATTCACCCCTCCACTTT. It translates to CASSSSPGQNNSPLHF.

This chain joins TRBV19 and TRBJ1-5, with 7 bases fitting TRBD1. In germline, CDR1 is LNHDA, CDR2 SQIVND (reference sequence). The CDR3 runs to 13 residues. V shed 7 bases, J shed 2 bases, and the junction held 2 bases outside the gene matches. Here the CDR3 reads CASMGTGNQPQHF. As DNA, the CDR3 is TGTGCCAGTATGGGGACAGGCAATCAGCCCCAGCATTTT.

This rearrangement joins TRBV18 to TRBJ1-2, with TRBD1 identical over 7 bases. CDR3 length: 15 residues. Germline values: CDR1 KGHSH, CDR2 LQKENI. Germline trimming cut 5 bases from V and 2 bases from J; bases unmatched to any gene: 8. The CDR3, as DNA: TGTGCCAGCTCATCCACCCCAGGGGGGAACTATGGCTACACCTTC. As protein: CASSSTPGGNYGYTF.

The chain is built from TRBV10-3 and TRBJ2-7; no clear D. The V and J ends lost 0 bases and 2 bases respectively, with 23 bases between them. The CDR3 contains 19 residues. CDR1 is ENHRY and CDR2 is SYGVKD in the germline V gene. The CDR3 DNA is TGTGCCATCAGTGAGTCTTACGGTCGATCTCAAATGGGCACCTACGAGCAGTACTTC. It translates to CAISESYGRSQMGTYEQYF.

The chain recombines TRBV7-2 with TRBJ1-4, with TRBD1 identical over 8 bases. The ends lost 1 base at V and 4 bases at J; junction bases unmatched: 5. The CDR3 extends over 16 amino acids. Germline CDR1 is SGHTA and CDR2 is FQGNSA. The chain's CDR3 is CASSLGPTGGNEKLFF. The CDR3, as DNA: TGTGCCAGCAGCTTAGGCCCCACAGGGGGTAATGAAAAACTGTTTTTT.

This clone turned up a few times. This chain joins TRBV10-3 and TRBJ2-1; D remains ambiguous. The CDR3 spans 12 residues. Trimming cost V 2 bases and J 5 bases, with 4 bases left between them. Germline values: CDR1 ENHRY, CDR2 SYGVKD. The CDR3 is CAISETNNEQFF. The CDR3 nucleotides read TGTGCCATCAGTGAGACGAACAATGAGCAGTTCTTC.

For the CDR3, the DNA is TGCGCCAGCAGTGAGTCGACCTGGCGGAGAGTCTCCTACGAGCAGTACTTC. It yields the protein CASSESTWRRVSYEQYF. The rearrangement links TRBV10-2 to TRBJ2-7; unclear D gene. There are 17 residues in the CDR3. Germline V gene sequence: CDR1 WSHSY, CDR2 SAAADI. V lost 0 bases and J lost 0, with 15 bases in between.